This TCR beta chain was obtained from a study of cytomegalovirus exposure and HLA in healthy donors. Study observations and caveats: In an earlier analysis, most TCR beta V segments were productive about 87% or about 30% of the time. There were some V segments, including TRBV6-2 and TRBV6-3, excluded as indistinguishable. As a later analysis revealed, most CMV-associated TCR beta chains appeared HLA-restricted.

Primers for the PCR totalled 60 Vbeta and 13 Jbeta. Some clones are missing from TCRdb's copy, which holds only in-frame ones; the method was immunoSEQ multiplex PCR. Among some 170,000 clones listed, 75% to 80% were seen once. Germline CDR1 and CDR2: SNHLY and FYNNEI. The V and J ends lost 6 bases and 4 bases, in that order; junction bases with no gene match: 6. This CDR3 has 14 residues. Notes on this clone: Antigen unknown.

The material sequenced was PBMCs. V and J are TRBV2 and TRBJ1-2; 9 bases are a match to TRBD1. This TCR came from a man in his forties or fifties in good health and CMV-seropositive. This chain's CDR3 is CASRKGQGAYGYTF. The CDR3 DNA reads as TGTGCCAGCAGGAAGGGACAGGGCGCCTATGGCTACACCTTC.